The source of this T cell receptor beta chain is a study of blood T cell repertoires in COVID-19. V was trimmed by 4 bases and J by 0 bases, leaving 12 bases between them. CDR1 is LGHNA, CDR2 YNFKEQ, per germline. This CDR3 spans 16 amino acids. Using immunoSEQ multiplex PCR, the repertoire was profiled, and TCRdb retains in-frame clones only, with some absent. The sample has approximately 350,000 clones, around 83% seen once. This clone came up once. Specimen: PBMCs or T cells enriched from blood (not recorded which). This chain connects TRBV4-2 to TRBJ1-4; D gene ambiguous. The sequence was obtained from a woman aged 45-65 years who had recovered from COVID-19. The CDR3 DNA sequence: TGTGCCAGCAGCCGTGAAGGGCGGGCAACTAATGAAAAACTGTTTTTT. Its protein is CASSREGRATNEKLFF.